These 12 T cell receptor beta chains share one sample of origin, sequenced in a study of CD8+CD57+ T cells in acquired aplastic anemia. The authors sequenced patients whose flow cytometry had shown CD8+CD57+ cell expansion. Both TCR beta VDJ combination and CDR3 sequence profiling were carried out. Genomic DNA was the template for this profiling. TCRdb ran MiXCR on the reads and lists one entry per CDR3 protein. The table lists under 250,000 distinct CDR3 sequences, 60% to 80% of them singletons. Material: sorted CD4+, CD8+, or CD8+CD57+ T cells (not recorded which) from PBMCs. These receptors came from a human donor with aplastic anemia.

The chain has TRBV15 and TRBJ1-4; D is undetermined. Germline V gene sequence: CDR1 LNHNV, CDR2 YYDKDF (reference sequence). V shed 0 bases and J shed 5 bases, with 16 bases lying between them. There are 17 residues in the CDR3. The CDR3 protein is CATSRDLQESPNEKLFF. The CDR3 DNA sequence: TGTGCCACCAGCAGAGATCTCCAGGAGAGCCCAAATGAAAAACTGTTTTTT.

This clonotype was seen a single time. The chain has TRBV24-1 and TRBJ2-3; D is uncertain. Trimming took 3 bases from V and 0 from J, leaving 12 bases between them. Germline V lookup: CDR1 KGHDR, CDR2 SFDVKD. The CDR3 is made up of 16 amino acids. DNA for the CDR3: TGTGCCACCAGTGATCCCCAAGCGAGTAGCACAGATACGCAGTATTTT. Its protein is CATSDPQASSTDTQYF.

The V call is TRBV4-1, the J call TRBJ2-7, with 10 bases identical to TRBD1. CDR3 length equals 13 residues. Germline V gene data show CDR1 as MGHRA and CDR2 as YSYEKL. V lost 3 bases to trimming and J lost 7 bases; unmatched junction nucleotides: 3. This chain's CDR3 is CASSQDRGREQYF. CDR3 sequence (DNA): TGCGCCAGCAGCCAGGACAGGGGGAGGGAGCAGTACTTC.

This clonotype was seen a handful of times. The chain is built from TRBV5-4 and TRBJ2-2, with D hard to call. This CDR3 is 16 amino acids long. CDR1 and CDR2 (germline): SGHNT, YYREEE (reference sequence). V lost 3 bases and J 0 bases, leaving 12 bases between the germline ends. The CDR3 sequence is CASSSQTRANTGELFF. CDR3 coding DNA: TGTGCCAGCAGCTCGCAGACACGAGCGAACACCGGGGAGCTGTTTTTT.

This chain joins TRBV12-3 or TRBV12-4 and TRBJ1-2, with D possibly matching TRBD1 (6 bases). Trimming removed 6 bases from V and 4 bases from J, with 18 bases in between. This CDR3 comprises 15 residues. DNA of the CDR3: TGTGCCAGCAGCGGCGGAGGGGGGCCTGTCTATGGCTACACCTTC. It specifies CASSGGGGPVYGYTF.

The chain carries TRBV5-1 and TRBJ2-3, with D uncertain. Trimming pared 0 bases from V and 1 base from J, leaving 9 bases between. The V gene's germline CDR1 is SGHRS and CDR2 YFSETQ. The CDR3 extends over 15 amino acids. CDR3 nucleotides: TGCGCCAGCAGCTTGGGACACAAAGGCACAGATACGCAGTATTTT. Encoded protein: CASSLGHKGTDTQYF.

The chain is built from TRBV12-3 or TRBV12-4 and TRBJ2-7; no clear D gene. V was pared by 9 bases and J by 2 bases, with 11 bases between. The CDR3 is 12 amino acids. The CDR3 bases are TGTGCCAGTGGACGACCTACCTACGAGCAGTACTTC. Its protein is CASGRPTYEQYF.

This clonotype was counted only a few times. The rearrangement uses TRBV2 and TRBJ2-7; unclear D gene. The CDR3 spans 15 residues. Trimming removed 3 bases at V and 2 bases at J, with 14 bases between. CDR1 and CDR2 (germline): SNHLY, FYNNEI. The CDR3: CASSDPVIGPYEQYF. The CDR3 nucleotides are TGTGCCAGCAGTGACCCGGTGATAGGCCCCTACGAGCAGTACTTC.

The V and J genes are TRBV15 and TRBJ2-3, with D possibly matching TRBD2 (5 bases). The CDR3 runs to 13 residues. The germline V gene has CDR1 LNHNV and CDR2 YYDKDF (reference sequence). The V and J ends lost 6 bases and 2 bases respectively, with 9 bases between them. CDR3 in DNA: TGTGCCACCAGGGAGGCGGCCACAGATACGCAGTATTTT. It specifies CATREAATDTQYF.

This clonotype came up many times. The chain is built from TRBV5-1 and TRBJ2-1; 10 bases line up with TRBD1. V lost 2 bases and J lost 3; bases outside the gene matches: 2. The CDR3 covers 15 residues. The germline V gene encodes CDR1 SGHRS and CDR2 YFSETQ. CDR3 residues: CASSFRDRGYNEQFF. The CDR3 nucleotides read TGCGCCAGCAGCTTCCGGGACAGGGGCTACAATGAGCAGTTCTTC.

This clonotype was counted between two and nine times. The rearrangement joins TRBV7-9 to TRBJ2-7; 7 nucleotides agree with TRBD1. CDR3 length: 15 residues. The germline V gene encodes CDR1 SEHNR and CDR2 FQNEAQ (reference sequence). V trimming: 4 bases; J trimming: 0 bases; junction bases outside the gene matches: 6. The CDR3 sequence: CASSSGQASSYEQYF. CDR3 nucleotides: TGTGCCAGCAGCTCAGGACAGGCAAGCTCCTACGAGCAGTACTTC.

The chain joins TRBV29-1 to TRBJ1-5; 11 bases map to TRBD1. The CDR3 has 15 amino acids. Trimming cost V 1 base and J 7 bases; bases outside gene matches: 6. Germline V gene sequence: CDR1 SQVTM, CDR2 ANQGSEA. CDR3 amino acids: CSVEVGQGAGQPQHF. The CDR3 DNA sequence: TGCAGCGTTGAAGTTGGACAGGGGGCTGGGCAGCCCCAGCATTTT.